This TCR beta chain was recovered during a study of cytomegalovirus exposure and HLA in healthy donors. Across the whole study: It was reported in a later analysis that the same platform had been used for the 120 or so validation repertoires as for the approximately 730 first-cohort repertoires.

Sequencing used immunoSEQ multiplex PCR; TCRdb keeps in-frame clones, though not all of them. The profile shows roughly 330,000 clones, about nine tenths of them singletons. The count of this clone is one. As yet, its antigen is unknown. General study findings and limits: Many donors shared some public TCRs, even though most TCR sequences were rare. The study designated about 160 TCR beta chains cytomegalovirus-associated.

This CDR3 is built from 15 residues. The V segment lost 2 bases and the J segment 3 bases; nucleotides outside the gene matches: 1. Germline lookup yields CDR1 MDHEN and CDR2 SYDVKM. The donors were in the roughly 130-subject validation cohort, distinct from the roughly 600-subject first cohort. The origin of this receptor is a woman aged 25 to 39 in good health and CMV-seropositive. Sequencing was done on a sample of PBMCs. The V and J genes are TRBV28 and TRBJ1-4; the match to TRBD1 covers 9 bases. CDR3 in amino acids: CASSLGTGPNEKLFF. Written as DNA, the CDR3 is TGTGCCAGCAGTTTAGGGACAGGGCCTAATGAAAAACTGTTTTTT. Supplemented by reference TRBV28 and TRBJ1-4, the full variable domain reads DVKVTQSSRYLVKRTGEKVFLECVQDMDHENMFWYRQDPGLGLRLIYFSYDVKMKEKGDIPEGYSVSREKKERFSLILESASTNQTSMYLCASSLGTGPNEKLFFGSGTQLSVL.